Many counts were recorded for the clone carrying this TCR beta chain. As yet, its antigen is unknown. This entry is derived from a study of regulatory T cells in long-lasting Graves disease. Study outcomes and limitations: Having only a small sample size may have limited accuracy. With some 2,800 shared public clonotypes, persistent patients exceeded new patients, who shared 950 to 1,000.

CDR3-region Arm-PCR and iRepertoire HTBI primers produced the TCR beta libraries. TCRdb fed the multiplex PCR reads into MiXCR, producing one record per CDR3 protein. This table holds about 530,000 distinct CDR3 sequences, 15% to 20% found once. The sample's time point: newly diagnosed GD, antithyroid drugs for less than 3 months. PBMC-extracted RNA yielded the TCR library. Separately, the same data were catalogued under a study of T cells in Graves' hyperthyroidism and ophthalmopathy.

The source material was peripheral blood mononuclear cells (PBMCs), sampled at new diagnosis, from a patient treated with antithyroid drugs. The origin of this receptor is a woman aged 35-65 years with Graves disease.

In nucleotides, the CDR3 is TGTGCCAGCAGTTTAGAATGGGAGGGAAAAGCTTTCTTT. Residues: CASSLEWEGKAFF. The V gene is TRBV28, the J gene TRBJ1-1; D ambiguous. Germline assignment: CDR1 MDHEN and CDR2 SYDVKM. V lost 2 bases and J lost 9, with 13 bases in between. This CDR3 has 13 amino acids.